The 27 T cell receptor beta chains listed next were all sequenced from one sample in a study of cytomegalovirus exposure and HLA in healthy donors. 60 Vbeta and 13 Jbeta primers were used in PCR. The assay was immunoSEQ multiplex PCR, and TCRdb's table has in-frame clones only and misses some. Of over 75,000 clones in the sample, approximately 85% were seen once. The specimen sequenced was PBMCs. Receptors originate from a woman under 30 in good health and CMV-seropositive.

The chain combines TRBV11-2 with TRBJ2-5; the D gene is possibly TRBD2 (7 bases). V was shortened by 3 bases and J by 5 bases, with 16 bases between the two germline ends. From germline, CDR1 is SGHAT and CDR2 FQNNGV. The CDR3 has 15 residues. The CDR3 here is CASSLGGGGLETQYF. In DNA form, the CDR3 reads TGTGCCAGCAGCTTGGGGGGAGGGGGTCTGGAGACCCAGTACTTC.

V gene TRBV7-9 combines with J gene TRBJ2-5; no reliable D call. Trimming left V 5 bases short and J 0 bases short, with 7 bases between. CDR3 length equals 13 residues. Per the germline V gene, CDR1 is SEHNR and CDR2 is FQNEAQ (reference sequence). CDR3 loop: CASSSTNQETQYF. The CDR3 coding sequence is TGTGCCAGCAGCAGTACTAACCAAGAGACCCAGTACTTC.

The genes are TRBV29-1 and TRBJ2-7, with D perhaps TRBD2 (5 bases). The germline V gene has CDR1 SQVTM and CDR2 ANQGSEA. V was shortened by 0 bases and J by 7 bases, with 10 bases between the two germline ends. This CDR3 is built from 12 residues. The CDR3 region is CSVEDPRGEQYF. CDR3 DNA sequence: TGCAGCGTTGAAGATCCCCGGGGTGAGCAGTACTTC.

The chain has TRBV11-2 and TRBJ2-1; no clear D gene. V was trimmed by 6 bases and J by 3 bases, leaving 3 bases between them. From germline, CDR1 is SGHAT and CDR2 FQNNGV. The CDR3 sequence is 11 residues long. In DNA, the CDR3 is TGTGCCAGCAGTTACTACAATGAGCAGTTCTTC. Translating gives CASSYYNEQFF.

The V gene is TRBV5-4, the J gene TRBJ2-1; tentative D call: TRBD2 (5 bases). The germline CDR1 and CDR2 sequences are SGHNT and YYREEE (reference sequence). V was clipped by 4 bases and J by 6 bases, with 17 bases between them. The CDR3 runs to 15 residues. Here the CDR3 DNA reads TGTGCCAGCAGCGTCGGGGTTCGGCGGAGCAATGAGCAGTTCTTC. Amino acids: CASSVGVRRSNEQFF. The full variable domain, with the rest looked up from reference TRBV5-4 and TRBJ2-1, is ETGVTQSPTHLIKTRGQQVTLRCSSQSGHNTVSWYQQALGQGPQFIFQYYREEENGRGNFPPRFSGLQFPNYSSELNVNALELDDSALYLCASSVGVRRSNEQFFGPGTRLTVL.

The chain recombines TRBV6-5 with TRBJ2-7, with a weak D call TRBD1 (5 bases). The CDR3 runs to 15 residues. With 8 bases removed from V and 9 bases from J, the gap between germline ends came to 26 bases. Germline V gives CDR1 MNHEY, CDR2 SVGAGI. The CDR3 protein is CASAPSQGRQGVQYF. DNA of the CDR3: TGTGCCAGCGCCCCGAGCCAAGGACGCCAGGGTGTGCAGTACTTC.

J is TRBJ1-2 and V is TRBV2; 7 positions agree with TRBD1. The length of the CDR3 is 16 residues. The V segment lost 0 bases and the J segment 8 bases; nucleotides outside the gene matches: 12. CDR1 and CDR2 from the germline V gene are SNHLY and FYNNEI. CDR3 bases: TGTGCCAGCAGTGAAGCTGAAACAGGGGATCTTCAAGGCTACACCTTC. Amino acids: CASSEAETGDLQGYTF.

This clone was counted only a few times. This chain joins TRBV5-1 and TRBJ1-4, with D maybe TRBD1 (6 bases). Trimming left V 1 base short and J 5 bases short, with 12 bases between. The germline V gene has CDR1 SGHRS and CDR2 YFSETQ. This CDR3 is built from 15 residues. CDR3 amino acids: CASSLFGTQNEKLFF. CDR3 sequence (DNA): TGCGCCAGCAGCTTGTTCGGGACACAGAATGAAAAACTGTTTTTT.

This clone turned up a few times. The chain uses TRBV28 and TRBJ2-7; 9 nucleotides agree with TRBD1. Germline CDR1 reads MDHEN; CDR2 reads SYDVKM. This CDR3 has 16 amino acids. V lost 4 bases and J lost 6; bases outside the gene matches: 13. DNA of the CDR3: TGTGCCAGCAGTTATACTCCGGGACAGGGAGTTCCCGAGCAGTACTTC. Translation: CASSYTPGQGVPEQYF.

The chain uses TRBV5-4 and TRBJ2-5; D is ambiguous. Per germline, CDR1 SGHNT and CDR2 YYREEE (reference sequence). The V and J ends lost 0 bases and 2 bases respectively, with 11 bases between them. CDR3 length: 15 residues. DNA of the CDR3: TGTGCCAGCAGCTTGGGACTGATATCACAAGAGACCCAGTACTTC. Translating it yields CASSLGLISQETQYF.

The chain links TRBV6-5 to TRBJ2-5, with 7 nucleotides matching TRBD1. The CDR3 totals 15 residues. The V and J ends lost 5 bases and 5 bases, in that order; junction bases with no gene match: 11. Germline assignment: CDR1 MNHEY and CDR2 SVGAGI. CDR3 DNA sequence: TGTGCCAGCAGTGCCCGACAGGGAACAATGGAGACCCAGTACTTC. Residues: CASSARQGTMETQYF.

The chain uses TRBV6-5 and TRBJ1-3, with D uncertain. Germline V gene lookup returns CDR1 MNHEY and CDR2 SVGAGI. Trimming removed 8 bases at V and 0 bases at J, with 8 bases between. The CDR3 spans 13 residues. CDR3 nucleotide sequence: TGTGCCAGCCGGTTAAACTCTGGAAACACCATATATTTT. Its protein product is CASRLNSGNTIYF.

J is TRBJ2-1 and V is TRBV29-1; 9 nucleotides agree with TRBD2. The CDR3 runs to 13 residues. Germline V lookup: CDR1 SQVTM, CDR2 ANQGSEA. V lost 5 bases to trimming and J lost 10 bases; unmatched junction nucleotides: 9. CDR3 in amino acids: CSVMKGLAGEQFF. CDR3 sequence (DNA): TGCAGCGTTATGAAGGGACTAGCAGGGGAGCAGTTCTTC.

This clone appeared a single time. The genes are TRBV4-1 and TRBJ2-7, with TRBD1 matching over 7 bases. J lost 2 bases, V lost 4 bases, and 8 bases had no gene match. Per the germline V gene, CDR1 is MGHRA and CDR2 is YSYEKL. The CDR3 contains 15 residues. CDR3 bases: TGCGCCAGCAGCCCGACAGGGAGTAACGCCTACGAGCAGTACTTC. This translates into CASSPTGSNAYEQYF.

This chain uses TRBV21-1 with TRBJ2-7; the DNA was not used to check the table's D call, TRBD1. TRBV21-1 is deemed a pseudogene. The CDR3 covers 15 residues. The CDR3 sequence: CASSKAGPSPYEQYF. The CDR3 DNA reads TGTGCCAGCAGCAAAGCGGGGCCATCACCCTACGAGCAGTACTTC.

This clone showed up just once. The chain recombines TRBV5-6 with TRBJ1-2; the D gene is possibly TRBD1 (5 bases). V gave up 3 bases and J gave up 3 bases, with 12 bases separating them. Germline values: CDR1 SGHDT, CDR2 YYEEEE. CDR3 size: 14 residues. CDR3 amino acids: CASSSGEFHYGYTF. The CDR3 DNA reads TGTGCCAGCAGCTCGGGGGAATTTCACTATGGCTACACCTTC. Full variable domain (outside the CDR3, taken from reference TRBV5-6 and TRBJ1-2): DAGVTQSPTHLIKTRGQQVTLRCSPKSGHDTVSWYQQALGQGPQFIFQYYEEEERQRGNFPDRFSGHQFPNYSSELNVNALLLGDSALYLCASSSGEFHYGYTFGSGTRLTVV.

This clone came up a few times. The chain is built from TRBV14 and TRBJ1-1; D is possibly TRBD1 (5 bases). CDR1 and CDR2 (germline): SGHDN, FVKESK. V lost 3 bases to trimming and J lost 3 bases, with 17 bases between them. This CDR3 comprises 16 residues. This CDR3 reads CASSQRDLRGDTEAFF. DNA of the CDR3: TGTGCCAGCAGCCAGAGGGACCTGCGGGGGGACACTGAAGCTTTCTTT. The variable domain in full, completed from reference TRBV14 and TRBJ1-1, reads EAGVTQFPSHSVIEKGQTVTLRCDPISGHDNLYWYRRVMGKEIKFLLHFVKESKQDESGMPNNRFLAERTGGTYSTLKVQPAELEDSGVYFCASSQRDLRGDTEAFFGQGTRLTVV.

The V gene is TRBV6-5, the J gene TRBJ1-3; no reliable D call. The germline V gene encodes CDR1 MNHEY and CDR2 SVGAGI. The germline V and J ends were trimmed by 7 bases and 0 bases, with 13 bases remaining between them. The CDR3 length is 15 residues. The CDR3: CASTHLPSSGNTIYF. CDR3 DNA: TGTGCCAGCACCCATCTCCCCAGCTCTGGAAACACCATATATTTT.

In this sample, this clone turned up once. V is TRBV16 and J is TRBJ2-2; D possibly corresponds to TRBD2 (6 bases). The germline CDR1 and CDR2 sequences are KGHSY and FQNENV. V lost 3 bases to trimming and J lost 6 bases, with 14 bases between them. CDR3 size: 15 residues. The CDR3 region has the DNA TGTGCCAGCAGCCAGTGGGAGGAGTCCCCCGGGGAGCTGTTTTTT. The encoded protein is CASSQWEESPGELFF.

This clone has just one count. J is TRBJ2-2 and V is TRBV6-4, with 8 bases that match TRBD1. The CDR3 is 18 residues long. The germline V gene encodes CDR1 MRHNA and CDR2 SNTAGT. Trimming removed 4 bases from V and 1 base from J; junction bases left unmatched: 11. CDR3 protein: CASSVSGQEPKNTGELFF. The CDR3 DNA sequence: TGTGCCAGCAGTGTATCGGGACAGGAGCCTAAGAACACCGGGGAGCTGTTTTTT.

This clone was detected a few times. This chain links TRBV19 with TRBJ1-5, with D unclear. The CDR3 runs to 17 residues. Trimming cost V 3 bases and J 0 bases, with 15 bases left between them. Germline CDR1 and CDR2: LNHDA and SQIVND (reference sequence). The CDR3 spells CASSIRLAAYSNQPQHF. For the CDR3, the DNA is TGTGCCAGTAGTATCCGGCTAGCGGCCTATAGCAATCAGCCCCAGCATTTT.

This clone was found a few times. The J gene is TRBJ2-2, the V gene TRBV7-9; no reliable D call. Germline CDR1 reads SEHNR; CDR2 reads FQNEAQ (reference sequence). Trimming cost V 2 bases and J 6 bases, with 10 bases left between them. The CDR3 contains 14 residues. CDR3 sequence: CASSLNPRSGELFF. Here the CDR3 DNA reads TGTGCCAGCAGCTTAAATCCCCGGTCCGGGGAGCTGTTTTTT.

CDR3 DNA sequence: TGTGCCACCATCAGGGGGGGCTACACCTTC. It is translated as CATIRGGYTF. The chain joins TRBV6-1 to TRBJ1-2; 7 bases match TRBD1. The junction had 4 bases not matched to a gene; V was cut back by 10 bases and J by 8 bases. This CDR3 region has 10 residues. Germline CDR1 reads MNHNS; CDR2 reads SASEGT.

This chain uses TRBV19 with TRBJ1-2, with 7 bases that match TRBD1. The CDR3 is made up of 14 amino acids. V shed 5 bases, J shed 2 bases, and the junction held 5 bases outside the gene matches. From germline, CDR1 is LNHDA and CDR2 SQIVND (reference sequence). The DNA of the CDR3 is TGTGCCAGTAGTGCCGACAGGGAAAACTATGGCTACACCTTC. It codes for CASSADRENYGYTF.

CDR3: CASWTGVRTEAFF. CDR3 nucleotide sequence: TGTGCCAGTTGGACAGGGGTGAGAACTGAAGCTTTCTTT. V gene TRBV6-6 combines with J gene TRBJ1-1, with 9 bases lining up with TRBD1. Germline V gene data show CDR1 as MNHNY and CDR2 as SVGAGI (reference sequence). J gave up 5 bases and V 9 bases, and 7 bases lay outside the gene matches. There are 13 residues in the CDR3.

CDR3 residues: CAWSGTQSGYTF. The CDR3 coding sequence is TGTGCCTGGAGTGGGACACAGAGTGGCTACACCTTC. The rearrangement joins TRBV30 to TRBJ1-2; possible D gene TRBD1, 5 bases. In germline, CDR1 is GTSNPN, CDR2 SVGIG (reference sequence). The CDR3 length is 12 residues. V was trimmed by 1 base and J by 7 bases, leaving 10 bases between them. Variable domain in full (rest from reference TRBV30 and TRBJ1-2): SQTIHQWPATLVQPVGSPLSLECTVEGTSNPNLYWYRQAAGRGLQLLFYSVGIGQISSEVPQNLSASRPQDRQFILSSKKLLLSDSGFYLCAWSGTQSGYTFGSGTRLTVV.

The CDR3: CASSVPSGRSYEQYF. As DNA, the CDR3 is TGTGCCAGCAGTGTACCTAGCGGGCGCTCCTACGAGCAGTACTTC. V is TRBV2 and J is TRBJ2-7, with TRBD2 matching 8 bases. V gave up 4 bases and J gave up 0 bases; unmatched junction bases: 5. This CDR3 has 15 amino acids. Germline CDR1 reads SNHLY; CDR2 reads FYNNEI.